These 11 T cell receptor beta chains originate from one sample sequenced in a study of T cells after yellow fever vaccination. TCRdb itself ran the 5' RACE reads through MiXCR, one entry per CDR3 protein. The data contain around 230,000 distinct CDR3 sequences, about 7% of them singletons. The sample consisted of CD4+ T cells sorted from PBMCs, taken on the day of the yellow fever booster vaccination. The receptors originated from a man aged 25-45 years who received the YFV17D yellow fever vaccine.

V and J are TRBV12-3 or TRBV12-4 and TRBJ2-7; 7 bases fit TRBD1. This CDR3 has 14 residues. The V segment lost 3 bases and the J segment 3 bases; nucleotides outside the gene matches: 5. CDR3: CASSLQGEFYEQYF. The CDR3 DNA is TGTGCCAGCAGTTTGCAGGGGGAGTTCTACGAGCAGTACTTC.

This clonotype was observed many times. The rearrangement links TRBV18 to TRBJ2-7; tentatively, D is TRBD1 (5 bases). The germline V and J ends were trimmed by 0 bases and 6 bases, with 9 bases remaining between them. The germline V gene has CDR1 KGHSH and CDR2 LQKENI. The CDR3 totals 13 residues. The chain's CDR3 is CASSPPLRGEQYF. CDR3 bases: TGTGCCAGCTCACCACCTTTAAGGGGCGAGCAGTACTTC. The full variable domain, in which reference TRBV18 and TRBJ2-7 provide the parts outside the CDR3, is NAGVMQNPRHLVRRRGQEARLRCSPMKGHSHVYWYRQLPEEGLKFMVYLQKENIIDESGMPKERFSAEFPKEGPSILRIQQVVRGDSAAYFCASSPPLRGEQYFGPGTRLTVT.

This clonotype was found many times. The chain recombines TRBV6-5 with TRBJ1-6; D unresolved. The CDR3 contains 16 residues. Trimming removed 5 bases at V and 7 bases at J, with 18 bases between. Germline loops: CDR1 MNHEY, CDR2 SVGAGI. The CDR3 DNA reads TGTGCCAGCAGTACCTCCGGTCGCCCTGACAATTCACCCCTCCACTTT. Its protein is CASSTSGRPDNSPLHF.

The table lists this clonotype with many counts. This chain links TRBV6-2 or TRBV6-3 with TRBJ2-1; 9 bases fit TRBD2. Losses at the gene ends were 6 bases for V and 6 bases for J; bases not matched to a gene: 12. There are 16 residues in the CDR3. CDR1 and CDR2 (germline): MNHEY, SVGEGT. CDR3 nucleotides: TGTGCCAGCAGCCCGAGCGGGAGGAAGGACCGCAATGAGCAGTTCTTC. Its protein is CASSPSGRKDRNEQFF.

As DNA, the CDR3 is TGTGCCAGCAGCTTAAAGGCGGGCCGGGAGACCCAGTACTTC. Translation gives CASSLKAGRETQYF. The chain carries TRBV7-2 and TRBJ2-5; tentatively, D is TRBD2 (5 bases). The CDR3 is made up of 14 amino acids. Germline V CDR1 and CDR2: SGHTA, FQGNSA. Trimming took 2 bases from V and 5 from J, leaving 12 bases between them. Supplemented by reference TRBV7-2 and TRBJ2-5, the full variable domain reads GAGVSQSPSNKVTEKGKDVELRCDPISGHTALYWYRQSLGQGLEFLIYFQGNSAPDKSGLPSDRFSAERTGGSVSTLTIQRTQQEDSAVYLCASSLKAGRETQYFGPGTRLLVL.

This clonotype has more than one count but fewer than ten. V is TRBV2 and J is TRBJ1-2; tentative D call: TRBD1 (6 bases). The CDR3 contains 13 residues. The germline CDR1 and CDR2 sequences are SNHLY and FYNNEI. V shed 10 bases and J shed 2 bases, with 14 bases lying between them. The CDR3 DNA is TGTGCCACCAGGGACACCCCAAACTATGGCTACACCTTC. As protein: CATRDTPNYGYTF.

This clonotype turned up a few times. This chain uses TRBV29-1 with TRBJ2-5; D possibly corresponds to TRBD2 (6 bases). Germline CDR1 reads SQVTM; CDR2 reads ANQGSEA. V lost 2 bases to trimming and J lost 3 bases, with 7 bases between them. The CDR3 loop spans 12 amino acids. Written as DNA, the CDR3 is TGCAGCGTTGAATGGGGGGAAGAGACCCAGTACTTC. Protein: CSVEWGEETQYF.

The CDR3 sequence: CSVAGQTHEQYF. CDR3 DNA: TGCAGCGTCGCCGGACAGACTCACGAGCAGTACTTC. The gene calls are TRBV29-1 and TRBJ2-7, with D maybe TRBD1 (6 bases). The germline gives CDR1 SQVTM, CDR2 ANQGSEA. Trimming stripped 6 bases from V and 5 bases from J, with 14 bases between. The CDR3 contains 12 residues.

This clonotype was seen repeatedly, ten times or more. The chain couples TRBV4-3 to TRBJ2-3, with a weak D call TRBD1 (6 bases). The CDR3 covers 14 residues. V lost 4 bases, J lost 3 bases, and 11 bases lay in between. Germline V gene lookup returns CDR1 LGHNA and CDR2 YSLEER. Here the CDR3 DNA reads TGCGCCAGCAGCCCTGGGACACCGACAGATACGCAGTATTTT. Its translation: CASSPGTPTDTQYF.

This clonotype was counted a few times. V gene TRBV4-1 combines with J gene TRBJ2-1; 10 positions agree with TRBD2. The CDR3 is 15 amino acids. The junction had 7 bases not matched to a gene; V was cut back by 2 bases and J by 9 bases. Germline CDR1 reads MGHRA; CDR2 reads YSYEKL. The CDR3 spells CASSQRLAGEFEQFF. The CDR3 coding sequence is TGCGCCAGCAGCCAACGCCTAGCGGGAGAGTTTGAGCAGTTCTTC.

In this sample, this clonotype turned up a few times. The chain employs TRBV6-2 or TRBV6-3 and TRBJ2-1; TRBD2 agrees at 15 bases. V shed 5 bases, J shed 4 bases, and the junction held 6 bases outside the gene matches. This CDR3 contains 17 residues. CDR1 is MNHEY, CDR2 SVGEGT, per germline. The CDR3 bases are TGTGCCAGCAGTCCCCTGGGACTAGCGGGAGGTTACAATGAGCAGTTCTTC. As protein: CASSPLGLAGGYNEQFF.